These T cell receptor beta chains were read from a single sample in a study of regulatory T cells in long-lasting Graves disease. TCRdb itself ran the multiplex PCR reads through MiXCR, one entry per CDR3 protein. The data hold a few hundred thousand distinct CDR3 sequences, with approximately 21% observed a single time. Here the sequenced sample was peripheral blood mononuclear cells (PBMCs), taken when the disease was refractory, from a patient treated with antithyroid drugs. These receptors came from a female donor with Graves disease. CDR3s leave out the opening cysteine and the closing phenylalanine or tryptophan. The order of the fields is V gene, J gene, CDR3 protein.

TRBV12-3/TRBV12-4	TRBJ2-4	ASSLVSAKNIQY
TRBV24-1	-	ATSGVGGMQPQY
TRBV7-9	TRBJ2-3	ASSPSSGVTDTQY
TRBV28	TRBJ1-3	ASSLFTGTSGNTIY
TRBV29-1	TRBJ1-1	SVAGGLGTEAF
TRBV28	TRBJ2-7	ASSYREFSDEQY
TRBV20-1	TRBJ2-7	SARAWGSRGDYEQY
TRBV28	TRBJ2-7	ASRDSAYEQY
TRBV19	TRBJ1-5	ASSIGWAGDNQPQH
TRBV20-1	TRBJ2-5	SAREETQY
TRBV12-3/TRBV12-4	TRBJ2-7	ASSLTGTSYEQY
TRBV30	TRBJ1-1	AWSSTGYHEAF